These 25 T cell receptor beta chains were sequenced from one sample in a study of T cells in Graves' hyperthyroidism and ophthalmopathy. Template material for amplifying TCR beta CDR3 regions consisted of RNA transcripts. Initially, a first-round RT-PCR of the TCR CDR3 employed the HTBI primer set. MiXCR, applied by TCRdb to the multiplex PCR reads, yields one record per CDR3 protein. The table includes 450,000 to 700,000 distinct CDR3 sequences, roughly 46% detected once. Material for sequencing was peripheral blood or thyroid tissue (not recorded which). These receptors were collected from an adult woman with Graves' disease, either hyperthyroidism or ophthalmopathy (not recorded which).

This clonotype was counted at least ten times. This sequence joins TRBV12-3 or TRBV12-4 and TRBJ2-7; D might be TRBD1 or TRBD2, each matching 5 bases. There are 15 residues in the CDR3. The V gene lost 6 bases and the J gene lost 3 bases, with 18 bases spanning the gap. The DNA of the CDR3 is TGTGCCAGCAGCAAGGTCGGGGCCGGGGTCTACGAGCAGTACTTC. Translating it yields CASSKVGAGVYEQYF.

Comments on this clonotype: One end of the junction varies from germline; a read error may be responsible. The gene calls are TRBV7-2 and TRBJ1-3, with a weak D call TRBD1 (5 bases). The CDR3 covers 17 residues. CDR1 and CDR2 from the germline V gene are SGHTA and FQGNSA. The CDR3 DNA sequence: TGCGCCAGCAGCCGAGGGATGCGGGGCAGGGCTGGAAACACCATATATTTT. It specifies CASSRGMRGRAGNTIYF.

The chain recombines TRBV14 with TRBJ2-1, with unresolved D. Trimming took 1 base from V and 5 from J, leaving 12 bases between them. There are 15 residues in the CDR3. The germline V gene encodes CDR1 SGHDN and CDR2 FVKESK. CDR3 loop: CASSQVRSLHNEQFF. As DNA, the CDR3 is TGTGCCAGCAGCCAAGTGCGGAGCCTACACAATGAGCAGTTCTTC.

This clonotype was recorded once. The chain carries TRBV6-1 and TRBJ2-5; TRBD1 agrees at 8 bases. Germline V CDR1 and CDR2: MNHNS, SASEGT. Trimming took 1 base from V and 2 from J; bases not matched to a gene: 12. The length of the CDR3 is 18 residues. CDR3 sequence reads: CASSEGVPTGVVQETQYF. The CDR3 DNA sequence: TGTGCCAGCAGTGAAGGGGTGCCGACAGGGGTTGTGCAAGAGACCCAGTACTTC.

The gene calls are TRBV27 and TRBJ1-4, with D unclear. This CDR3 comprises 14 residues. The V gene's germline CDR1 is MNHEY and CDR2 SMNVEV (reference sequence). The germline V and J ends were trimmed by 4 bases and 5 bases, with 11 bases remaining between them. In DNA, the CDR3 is TGTGCCAGCAGTTCCTGGACTGACAATGAAAAACTGTTTTTT. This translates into CASSSWTDNEKLFF. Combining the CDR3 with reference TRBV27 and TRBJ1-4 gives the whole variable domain EAQVTQNPRYLITVTGKKLTVTCSQNMNHEYMSWYRQDPGLGLRQIYYSMNVEVTDKGDVPEGYKVSRKEKRNFPLILESPSPNQTSLYFCASSSWTDNEKLFFGSGTQLSVL.

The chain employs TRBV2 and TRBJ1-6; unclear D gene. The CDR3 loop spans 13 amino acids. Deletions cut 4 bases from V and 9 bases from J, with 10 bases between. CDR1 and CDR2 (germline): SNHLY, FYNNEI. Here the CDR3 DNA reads TGTGCCAGCAGTGGTACCCTAGGTTCACCCCTCCACTTT. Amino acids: CASSGTLGSPLHF. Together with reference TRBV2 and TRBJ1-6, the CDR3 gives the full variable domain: EPEVTQTPSHQVTQMGQEVILRCVPISNHLYFYWYRQILGQKVEFLVSFYNNEISEKSEIFDDQFSVERPDGSNFTLKIRSTKLEDSAMYFCASSGTLGSPLHFGNGTRLTVT.

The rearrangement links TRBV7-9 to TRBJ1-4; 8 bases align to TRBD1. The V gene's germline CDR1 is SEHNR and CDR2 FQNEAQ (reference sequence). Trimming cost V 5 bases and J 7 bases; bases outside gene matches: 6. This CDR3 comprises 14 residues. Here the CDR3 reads CASSRGQGVEKLFF. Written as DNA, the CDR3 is TGTGCCAGCAGCCGAGGACAGGGTGTTGAAAAACTGTTTTTT.

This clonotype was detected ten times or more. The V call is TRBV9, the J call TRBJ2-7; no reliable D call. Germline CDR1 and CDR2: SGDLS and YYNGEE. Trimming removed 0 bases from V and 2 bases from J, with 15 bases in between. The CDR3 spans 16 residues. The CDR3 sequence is CASSVAALTATYEQYF. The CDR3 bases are TGTGCCAGCAGCGTAGCAGCCCTGACCGCTACCTACGAGCAGTACTTC.

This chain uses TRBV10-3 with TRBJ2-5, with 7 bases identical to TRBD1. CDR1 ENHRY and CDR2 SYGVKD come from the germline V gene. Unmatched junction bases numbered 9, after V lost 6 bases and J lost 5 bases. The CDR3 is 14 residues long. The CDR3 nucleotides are TGTGCCATCAGGACCGACAGGGTACGGGAGACCCAGTACTTC. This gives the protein CAIRTDRVRETQYF.

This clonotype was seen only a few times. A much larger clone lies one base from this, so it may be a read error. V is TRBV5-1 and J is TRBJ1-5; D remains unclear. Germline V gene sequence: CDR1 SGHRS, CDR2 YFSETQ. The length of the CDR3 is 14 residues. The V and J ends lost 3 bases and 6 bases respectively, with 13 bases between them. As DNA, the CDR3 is TGCGCCAGCAGCTCGTTAGGCACCTTTCAGCCCCAGCATTTT. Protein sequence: CASSSLGTFQPQHF. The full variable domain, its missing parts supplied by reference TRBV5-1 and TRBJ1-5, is KAGVTQTPRYLIKTRGQQVTLSCSPISGHRSVSWYQQTPGQGLQFLFEYFSETQRNKGNFPGRFSGRQFSNSRSEMNVSTLELGDSALYLCASSSLGTFQPQHFGDGTRLSIL.

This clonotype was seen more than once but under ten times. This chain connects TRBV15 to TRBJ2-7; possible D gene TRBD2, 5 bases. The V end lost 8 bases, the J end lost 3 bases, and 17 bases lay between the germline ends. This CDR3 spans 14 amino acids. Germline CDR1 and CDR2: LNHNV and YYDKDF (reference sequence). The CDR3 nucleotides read TGTGCCACCGCACCCCGGCTAGGACTCTACGAGCAGTACTTC. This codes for CATAPRLGLYEQYF.

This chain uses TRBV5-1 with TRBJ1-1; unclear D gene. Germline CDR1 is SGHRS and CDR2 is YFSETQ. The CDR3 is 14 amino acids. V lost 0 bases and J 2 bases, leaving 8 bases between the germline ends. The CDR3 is CASSLGAFNTEAFF. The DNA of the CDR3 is TGCGCCAGCAGCTTGGGTGCGTTCAACACTGAAGCTTTCTTT.

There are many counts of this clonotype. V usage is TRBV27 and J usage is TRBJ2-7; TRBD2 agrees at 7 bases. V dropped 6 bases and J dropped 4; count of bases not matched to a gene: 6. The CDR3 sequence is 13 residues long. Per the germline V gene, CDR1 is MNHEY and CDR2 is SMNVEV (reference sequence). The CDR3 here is CASSLAGDYEQYF. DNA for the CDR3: TGTGCCAGCAGCTTGGCGGGAGATTACGAGCAGTACTTC.

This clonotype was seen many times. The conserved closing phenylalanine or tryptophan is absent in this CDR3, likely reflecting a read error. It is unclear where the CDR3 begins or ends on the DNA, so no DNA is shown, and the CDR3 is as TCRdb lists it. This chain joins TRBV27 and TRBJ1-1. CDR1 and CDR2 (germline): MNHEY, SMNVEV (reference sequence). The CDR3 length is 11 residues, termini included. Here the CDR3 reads CASSWSLRTPV.

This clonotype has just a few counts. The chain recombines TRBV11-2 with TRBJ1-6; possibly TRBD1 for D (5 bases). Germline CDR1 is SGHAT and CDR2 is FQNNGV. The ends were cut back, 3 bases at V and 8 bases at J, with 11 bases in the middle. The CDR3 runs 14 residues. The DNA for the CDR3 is TGTGCCAGCAGCTTTGGGGGGGGGGATTCACCCCTCCACTTT. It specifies CASSFGGGDSPLHF.

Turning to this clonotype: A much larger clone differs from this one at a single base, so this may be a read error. The CDR3, as DNA: TGCGCCAGCAGCCCAAGACAGGGGTCCTACGGGCAGTACTTC. This gives the protein CASSPRQGSYGQYF. The rearrangement uses TRBV5-1 and TRBJ2-7, with 8 positions matching TRBD1. The CDR3 totals 14 residues. Germline values: CDR1 SGHRS, CDR2 YFSETQ.

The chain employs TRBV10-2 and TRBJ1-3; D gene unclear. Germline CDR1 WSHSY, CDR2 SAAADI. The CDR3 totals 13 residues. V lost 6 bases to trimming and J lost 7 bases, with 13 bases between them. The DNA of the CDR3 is TGCGCCAGCAGAGTAGCGGGAGGGAACACCATATATTTT. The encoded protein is CASRVAGGNTIYF.

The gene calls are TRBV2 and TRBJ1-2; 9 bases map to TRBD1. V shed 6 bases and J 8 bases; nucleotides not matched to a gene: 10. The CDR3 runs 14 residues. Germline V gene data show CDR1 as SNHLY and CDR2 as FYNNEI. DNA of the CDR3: TGTGCCAGCAGCTTAGGGACAGGGCCGCGGGGCTACACCTTC. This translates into CASSLGTGPRGYTF.

This CDR3 reads CSVARGGLDEQYF. CDR3 DNA: TGCAGCGTTGCGAGGGGTGGTTTAGACGAGCAGTACTTC. The V and J genes are TRBV29-1 and TRBJ2-7, with D perhaps assigned TRBD1 or TRBD2 (5 bases each). CDR1 and CDR2 (germline): SQVTM, ANQGSEA. The CDR3 has 13 amino acids. The ends were cut back, 4 bases at V and 5 bases at J, with 15 bases in the middle.

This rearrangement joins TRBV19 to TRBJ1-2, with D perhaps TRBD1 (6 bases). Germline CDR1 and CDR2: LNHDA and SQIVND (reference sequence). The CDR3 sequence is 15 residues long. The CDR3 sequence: CASRNREVLDYGYTF. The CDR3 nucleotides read TGTGCGAGTCGGAACAGGGAGGTCCTAGATTATGGCTACACCTTC.

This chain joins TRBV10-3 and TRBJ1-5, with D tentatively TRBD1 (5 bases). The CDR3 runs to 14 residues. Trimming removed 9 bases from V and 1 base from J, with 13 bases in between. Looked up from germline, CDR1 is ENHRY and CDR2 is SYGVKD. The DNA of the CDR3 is TGTGCCATGGGAGAGGGGCAGAGCAATCAGCCCCAGCATTTT. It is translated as CAMGEGQSNQPQHF.

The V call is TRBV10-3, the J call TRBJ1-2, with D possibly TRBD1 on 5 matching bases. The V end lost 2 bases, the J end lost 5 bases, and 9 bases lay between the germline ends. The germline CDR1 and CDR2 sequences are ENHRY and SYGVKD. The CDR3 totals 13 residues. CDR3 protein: CAISEGAEYGYTF. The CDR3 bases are TGTGCCATCAGTGAGGGGGCAGAATATGGCTACACCTTC.

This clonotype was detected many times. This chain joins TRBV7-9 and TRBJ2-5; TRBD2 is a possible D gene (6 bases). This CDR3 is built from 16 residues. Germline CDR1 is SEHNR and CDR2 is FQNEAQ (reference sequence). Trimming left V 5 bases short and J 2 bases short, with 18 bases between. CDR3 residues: CASSPDYSELQETQYF. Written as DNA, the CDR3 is TGTGCCAGCAGCCCGGACTATTCTGAGTTACAAGAGACCCAGTACTTC.

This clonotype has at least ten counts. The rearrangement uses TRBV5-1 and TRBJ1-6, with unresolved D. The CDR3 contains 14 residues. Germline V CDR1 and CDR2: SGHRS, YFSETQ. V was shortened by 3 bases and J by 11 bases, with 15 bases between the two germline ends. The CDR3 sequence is CASSSGNSRAPLHF. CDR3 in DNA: TGCGCCAGCAGCTCGGGGAACAGCCGAGCACCCCTCCACTTT.

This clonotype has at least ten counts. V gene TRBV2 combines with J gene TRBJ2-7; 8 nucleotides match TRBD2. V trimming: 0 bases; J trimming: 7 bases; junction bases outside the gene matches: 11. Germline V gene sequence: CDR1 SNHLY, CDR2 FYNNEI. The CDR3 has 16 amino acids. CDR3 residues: CASSEALAGGWGEQYF. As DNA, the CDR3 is TGTGCCAGCAGTGAAGCGCTGGCGGGAGGCTGGGGGGAGCAGTACTTC. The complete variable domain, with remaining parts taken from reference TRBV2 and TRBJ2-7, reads EPEVTQTPSHQVTQMGQEVILRCVPISNHLYFYWYRQILGQKVEFLVSFYNNEISEKSEIFDDQFSVERPDGSNFTLKIRSTKLEDSAMYFCASSEALAGGWGEQYFGPGTRLTVT.